This T cell receptor (beta chain) was found in a study of T-cell memory formation after mild COVID-19. Using its own MiXCR run on the 5' RACE reads, TCRdb lists one record per CDR3 protein. The sample lists hundreds of thousands of distinct CDR3 sequences, approximately 16% occurring once. This CDR3 has 17 residues. CDR1 LNHDA and CDR2 SQIVND come from the germline V gene (reference sequence). The V gene end was trimmed by 7 bases and the J gene end by 6 bases; junction bases not matched to a gene: 19. Sequencing was carried out using PBMCs or a T cell subset sorted from them (not recorded which). The chain carries TRBV19 and TRBJ1-1; 8 nucleotides line up with TRBD1. The receptor was isolated from a man aged 18 to 29 who had mild COVID-19 (a few samples of this study predate the infection). Cell type and time point are not known. Here the CDR3 reads CASITRFGQGSVSEAFF. The CDR3 DNA sequence: TGTGCCAGTATTACTAGATTCGGACAGGGTTCGGTCTCTGAAGCTTTCTTT.